The clone carrying this T cell receptor (beta chain) was seen a handful of times. What it binds is not known. Unique molecular identifiers were present on the cDNA, and a universal primer site came from template switching. TCRdb used MiXCR to reprocess the 5' RACE reads, holding one entry per CDR3 protein. The data contain approximately 620,000 distinct CDR3 sequences, 8.6% of them singletons. These data originate in a study of identical twins. Points from the study as a whole: The study found weaker excess twin sharing in beta out-of-frame sequences.

Germline-derived CDR1 and CDR2 are DFQATT and SNEGSKA (reference sequence). V was shortened by 7 bases and J by 2 bases, with 13 bases between the two germline ends. The CDR3 covers 13 residues. The sample also formed part of further work on yellow fever vaccine responses in identical twins.

What was sequenced was PBMCs. This sequence originates from a woman between 18 and 29 years old in good health. This chain connects TRBV20-1 to TRBJ2-3; D uncertain. As DNA, the CDR3 is TGCAGTGACCGCGGAGCCTCCACAGATACGCAGTATTTT. Amino acids: CSDRGASTDTQYF.